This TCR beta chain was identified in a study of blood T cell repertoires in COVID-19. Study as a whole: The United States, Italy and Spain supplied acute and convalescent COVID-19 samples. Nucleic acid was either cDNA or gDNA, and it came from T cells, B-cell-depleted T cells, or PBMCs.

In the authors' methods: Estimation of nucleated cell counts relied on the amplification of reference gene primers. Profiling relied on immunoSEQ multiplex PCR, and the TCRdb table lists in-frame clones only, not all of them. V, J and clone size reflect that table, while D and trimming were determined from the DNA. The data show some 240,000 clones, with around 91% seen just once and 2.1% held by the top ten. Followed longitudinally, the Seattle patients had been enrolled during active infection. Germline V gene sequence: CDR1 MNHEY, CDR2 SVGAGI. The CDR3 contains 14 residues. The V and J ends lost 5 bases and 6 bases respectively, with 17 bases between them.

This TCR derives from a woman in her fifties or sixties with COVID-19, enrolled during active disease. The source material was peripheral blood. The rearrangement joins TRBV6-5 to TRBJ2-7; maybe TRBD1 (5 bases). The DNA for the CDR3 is TGTGCCAGCAGTCCTACTCAACTTAGGGGCGAGCAGTACTTC. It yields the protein CASSPTQLRGEQYF.